Listed here is a single T cell receptor (beta chain). As yet, its antigen is unknown. Germline loops: CDR1 ENHRY, CDR2 SYGVKD. The CDR3 loop spans 17 amino acids. Unmatched junction bases numbered 10, after V lost 2 bases and J lost 3 bases. These data belong to a study of T cells in Graves' hyperthyroidism and ophthalmopathy. Researchers amplified the TCR beta CDR3 regions from RNA transcripts. Using the HTBI primer set, a first-round RT-PCR was run on the TCR CDR3. TCRdb itself ran the multiplex PCR reads through MiXCR, one entry per CDR3 protein. The data contain 50,000 to 60,000 distinct CDR3 sequences, around 48% of them singletons. Study-wide points: In the blood, most expanded thyroid clonotypes above 0.001 appeared as well.

The chain joins TRBV10-3 to TRBJ1-1; 9 bases are shared with TRBD1. The clonotype originates from a woman aged 30 to 39 with Graves' ophthalmopathy. Sequenced material: blood. The CDR3 is CAISETMRGQGDTEAFF. The CDR3 region has the DNA TGTGCCATCAGTGAGACGATGAGGGGACAGGGCGACACTGAAGCTTTCTTT.